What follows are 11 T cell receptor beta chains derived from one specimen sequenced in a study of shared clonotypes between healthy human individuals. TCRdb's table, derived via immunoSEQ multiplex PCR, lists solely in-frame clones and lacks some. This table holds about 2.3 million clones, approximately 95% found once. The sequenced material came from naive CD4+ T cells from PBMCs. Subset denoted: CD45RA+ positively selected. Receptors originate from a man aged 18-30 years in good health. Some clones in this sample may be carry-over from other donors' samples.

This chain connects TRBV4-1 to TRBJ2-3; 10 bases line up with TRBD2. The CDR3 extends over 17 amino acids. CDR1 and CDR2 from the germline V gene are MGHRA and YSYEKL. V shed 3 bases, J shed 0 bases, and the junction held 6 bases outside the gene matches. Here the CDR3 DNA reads TGCGCCAGCAGCCATAGACTAGCGGGTGAAAGCACAGATACGCAGTATTTT. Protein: CASSHRLAGESTDTQYF.

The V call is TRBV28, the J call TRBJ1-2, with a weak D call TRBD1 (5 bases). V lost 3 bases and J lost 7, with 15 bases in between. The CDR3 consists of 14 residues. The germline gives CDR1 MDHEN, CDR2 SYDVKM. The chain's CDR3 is CASSFLTGGGGYTF. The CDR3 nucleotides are TGTGCCAGCAGTTTCCTGACGGGGGGAGGTGGCTACACCTTC.

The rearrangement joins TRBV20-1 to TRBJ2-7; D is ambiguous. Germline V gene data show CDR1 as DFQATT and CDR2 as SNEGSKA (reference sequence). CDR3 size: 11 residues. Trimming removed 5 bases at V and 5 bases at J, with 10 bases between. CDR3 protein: CSAPPSHEQYF. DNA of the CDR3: TGCAGTGCTCCCCCGAGCCACGAGCAGTACTTC.

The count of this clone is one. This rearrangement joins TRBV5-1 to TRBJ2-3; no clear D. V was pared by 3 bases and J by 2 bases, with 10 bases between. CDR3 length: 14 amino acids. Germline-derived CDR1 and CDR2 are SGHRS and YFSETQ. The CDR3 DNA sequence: TGCGCCAGCAGCTCCGGGTTCAACACAGATACGCAGTATTTT. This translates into CASSSGFNTDTQYF.

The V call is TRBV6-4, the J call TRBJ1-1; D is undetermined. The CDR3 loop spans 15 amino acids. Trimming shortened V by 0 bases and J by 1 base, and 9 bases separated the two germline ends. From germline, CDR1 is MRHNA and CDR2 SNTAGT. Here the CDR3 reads CASSDSWGTNTEAFF. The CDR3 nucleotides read TGTGCCAGCAGTGACTCGTGGGGTACGAACACTGAAGCTTTCTTT.

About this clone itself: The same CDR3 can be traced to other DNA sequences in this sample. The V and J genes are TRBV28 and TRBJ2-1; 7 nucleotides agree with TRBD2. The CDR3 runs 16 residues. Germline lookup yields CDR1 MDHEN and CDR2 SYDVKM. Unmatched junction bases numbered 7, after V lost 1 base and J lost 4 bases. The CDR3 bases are TGTGCCAGCAGTTTATTGGGGGGAGGGCCGTACAATGAGCAGTTCTTC. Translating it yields CASSLLGGGPYNEQFF.

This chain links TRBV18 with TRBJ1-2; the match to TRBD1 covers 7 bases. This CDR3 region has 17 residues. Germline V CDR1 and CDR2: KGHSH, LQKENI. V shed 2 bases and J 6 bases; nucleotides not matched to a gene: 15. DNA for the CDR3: TGTGCCAGCTCACCAGCTGGGGGGGAAACTACAGGGGATGGCTACACCTTC. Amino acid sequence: CASSPAGGETTGDGYTF.

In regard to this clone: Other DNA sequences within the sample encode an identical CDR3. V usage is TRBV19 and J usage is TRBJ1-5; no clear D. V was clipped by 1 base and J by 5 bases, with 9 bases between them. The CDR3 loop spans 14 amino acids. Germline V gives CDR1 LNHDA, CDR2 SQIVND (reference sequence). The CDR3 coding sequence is TGTGCCAGTAGTATAGTTGGAGGGCATCAGCCCCAGCATTTT. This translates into CASSIVGGHQPQHF.

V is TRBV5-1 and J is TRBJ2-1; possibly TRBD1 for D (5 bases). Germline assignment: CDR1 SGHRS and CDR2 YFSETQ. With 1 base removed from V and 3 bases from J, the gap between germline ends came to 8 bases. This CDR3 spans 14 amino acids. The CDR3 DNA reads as TGCGCCAGCAGCTTGCCAGGGAACTACAATGAGCAGTTCTTC. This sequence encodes CASSLPGNYNEQFF.

The CDR3 DNA is TGTGCCAGCAGTTTATGGGGTAGCGGGAGATACGAGCAGTACTTC. Protein sequence: CASSLWGSGRYEQYF. V gene TRBV28 combines with J gene TRBJ2-7; TRBD2 matches at 9 bases. The V gene end was trimmed by 0 bases and the J gene end by 4 bases; junction bases not matched to a gene: 4. Germline CDR1 MDHEN, CDR2 SYDVKM. The CDR3 is 15 residues long.

The CDR3 DNA sequence: TGTGCCAGTAGTGTTTCGGACAGCACTAACTATGGCTACACCTTC. As protein: CASSVSDSTNYGYTF. This chain joins TRBV19 and TRBJ1-2, with a tentative D call TRBD1 (6 bases). Germline V CDR1 and CDR2: LNHDA, SQIVND (reference sequence). V gave up 5 bases and J gave up 0 bases, with 13 bases separating them. The CDR3 spans 15 residues. Combining the CDR3 with reference TRBV19 and TRBJ1-2 gives the whole variable domain DGGITQSPKYLFRKEGQNVTLSCEQNLNHDAMYWYRQDPGQGLRLIYYSQIVNDFQKGDIAEGYSVSREKKESFPLTVTSAQKNPTAFYLCASSVSDSTNYGYTFGSGTRLTVV.